This T cell receptor beta chain was sequenced for a study of cytomegalovirus exposure and HLA in healthy donors. PCR primers comprised 60 Vbeta and 13 Jbeta primers. Sequenced by immunoSEQ multiplex PCR; TCRdb stores in-frame clones only, minus some. The table has some 210,000 clones, 60% to 80% seen once. The sample consisted of PBMCs. The clonotype comes from a woman aged 25 to 39 in good health and CMV-seropositive.

This CDR3 is CATTGTGGPYEQYF. The DNA of the CDR3 is TGTGCCACAACTGGGACAGGGGGACCCTACGAGCAGTACTTC. The chain uses TRBV6-5 and TRBJ2-7, with TRBD1 matching 11 bases. The CDR3 contains 14 residues. CDR1 and CDR2 from the germline V gene are MNHEY and SVGAGI. Germline trimming cut 10 bases from V and 2 bases from J; bases unmatched to any gene: 7.